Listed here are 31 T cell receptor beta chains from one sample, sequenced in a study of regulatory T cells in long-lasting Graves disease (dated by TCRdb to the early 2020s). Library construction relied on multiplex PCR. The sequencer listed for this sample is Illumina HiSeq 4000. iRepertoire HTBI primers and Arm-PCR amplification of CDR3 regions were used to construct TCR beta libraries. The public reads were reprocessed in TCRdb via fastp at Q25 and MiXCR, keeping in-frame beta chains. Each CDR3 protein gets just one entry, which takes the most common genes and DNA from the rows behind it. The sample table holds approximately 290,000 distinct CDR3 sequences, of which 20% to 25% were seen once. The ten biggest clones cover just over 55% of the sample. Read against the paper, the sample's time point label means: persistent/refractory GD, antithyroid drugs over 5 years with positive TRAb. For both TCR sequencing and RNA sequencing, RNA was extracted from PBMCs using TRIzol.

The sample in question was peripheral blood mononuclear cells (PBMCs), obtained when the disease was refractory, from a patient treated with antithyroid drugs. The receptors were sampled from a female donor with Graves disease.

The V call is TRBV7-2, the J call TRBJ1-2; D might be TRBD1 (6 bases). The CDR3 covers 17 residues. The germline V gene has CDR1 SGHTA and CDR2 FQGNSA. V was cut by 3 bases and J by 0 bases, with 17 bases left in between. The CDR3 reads CASSFETGPVPNYGYTF. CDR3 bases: TGTGCCAGCAGCTTCGAGACAGGACCCGTACCTAACTATGGCTACACCTTC.

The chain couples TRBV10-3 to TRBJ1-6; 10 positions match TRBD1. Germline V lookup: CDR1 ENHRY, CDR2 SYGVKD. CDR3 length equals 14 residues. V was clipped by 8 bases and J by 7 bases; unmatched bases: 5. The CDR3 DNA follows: TGTGCCATCCGTCGGGACAGGGGAAATTCACCCCTCCACTTT. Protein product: CAIRRDRGNSPLHF.

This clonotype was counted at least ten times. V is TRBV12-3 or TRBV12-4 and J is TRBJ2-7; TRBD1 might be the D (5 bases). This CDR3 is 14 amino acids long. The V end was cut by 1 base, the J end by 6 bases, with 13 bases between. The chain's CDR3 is CASSLDSGISEQYF. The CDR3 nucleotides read TGTGCCAGCAGTTTAGATTCAGGGATTTCCGAGCAGTACTTC.

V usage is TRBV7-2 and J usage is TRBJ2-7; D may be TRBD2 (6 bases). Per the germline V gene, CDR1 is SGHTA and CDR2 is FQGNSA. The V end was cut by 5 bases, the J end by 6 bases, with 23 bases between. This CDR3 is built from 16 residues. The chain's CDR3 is CASSPSDRELRSEQYF. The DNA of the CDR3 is TGTGCCAGCAGCCCAAGTGACCGGGAGCTCCGCAGCGAGCAGTACTTC.

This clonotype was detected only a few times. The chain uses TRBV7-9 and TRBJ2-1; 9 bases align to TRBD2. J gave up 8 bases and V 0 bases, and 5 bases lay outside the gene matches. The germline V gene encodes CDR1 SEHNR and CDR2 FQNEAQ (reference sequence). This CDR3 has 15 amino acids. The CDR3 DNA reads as TGTGCCAGCAGCTTAGCGCTTTGGACTAGCGATGAGCAGTTCTTC. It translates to CASSLALWTSDEQFF.

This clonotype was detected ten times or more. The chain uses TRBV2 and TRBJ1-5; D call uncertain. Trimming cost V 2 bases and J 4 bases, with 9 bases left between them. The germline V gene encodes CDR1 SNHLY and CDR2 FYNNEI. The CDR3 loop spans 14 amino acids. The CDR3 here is CASSELVGNQPQHF. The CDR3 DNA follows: TGTGCCAGCAGTGAACTCGTGGGGAATCAGCCCCAGCATTTT.

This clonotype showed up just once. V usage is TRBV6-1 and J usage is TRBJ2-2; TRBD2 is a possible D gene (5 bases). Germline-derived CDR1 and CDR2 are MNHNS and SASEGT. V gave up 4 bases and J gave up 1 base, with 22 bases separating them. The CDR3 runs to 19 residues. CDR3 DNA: TGTGCCAGCAGTGGATATAGCGAGAGTGGATGGGTGAACACCGGGGAGCTGTTTTTT. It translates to CASSGYSESGWVNTGELFF.

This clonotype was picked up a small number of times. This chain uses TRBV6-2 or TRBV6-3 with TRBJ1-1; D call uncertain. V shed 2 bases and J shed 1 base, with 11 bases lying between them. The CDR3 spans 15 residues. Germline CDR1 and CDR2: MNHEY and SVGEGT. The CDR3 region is CASSYKEVRNTEAFF. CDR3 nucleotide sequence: TGTGCCAGCAGTTACAAAGAGGTTAGGAACACTGAAGCTTTCTTT.

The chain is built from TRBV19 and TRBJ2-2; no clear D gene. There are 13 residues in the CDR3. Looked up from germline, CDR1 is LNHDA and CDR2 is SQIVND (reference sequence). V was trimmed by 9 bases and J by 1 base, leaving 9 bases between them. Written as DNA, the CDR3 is TGTGCCAGCAGCCCGGAGAACACCGGGGAGCTGTTTTTT. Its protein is CASSPENTGELFF. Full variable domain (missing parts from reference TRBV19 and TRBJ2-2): DGGITQSPKYLFRKEGQNVTLSCEQNLNHDAMYWYRQDPGQGLRLIYYSQIVNDFQKGDIAEGYSVSREKKESFPLTVTSAQKNPTAFYLCASSPENTGELFFGEGSRLTVL.

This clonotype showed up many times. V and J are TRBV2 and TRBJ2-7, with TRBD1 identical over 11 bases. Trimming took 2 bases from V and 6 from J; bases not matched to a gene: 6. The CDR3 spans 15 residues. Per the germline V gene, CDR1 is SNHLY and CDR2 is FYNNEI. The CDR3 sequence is CASSETGTGGGEQYF. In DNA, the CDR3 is TGTGCCAGCAGTGAAACCGGGACAGGGGGTGGCGAGCAGTACTTC.

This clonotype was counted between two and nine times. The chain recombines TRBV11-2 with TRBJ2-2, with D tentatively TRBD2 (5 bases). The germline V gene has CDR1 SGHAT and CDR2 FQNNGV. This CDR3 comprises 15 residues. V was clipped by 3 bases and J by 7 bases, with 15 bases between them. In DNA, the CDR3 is TGTGCCAGCAGCTTTTTATTCGGGAACGTCGGGGAGCTGTTTTTT. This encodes CASSFLFGNVGELFF.

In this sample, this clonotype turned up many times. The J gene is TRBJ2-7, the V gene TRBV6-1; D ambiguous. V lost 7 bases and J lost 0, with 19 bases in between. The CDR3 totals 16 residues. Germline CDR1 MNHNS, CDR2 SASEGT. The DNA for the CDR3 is TGTGCCAGCACCGACCCCGGAGAGAAGCACTCCTACGAGCAGTACTTC. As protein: CASTDPGEKHSYEQYF.

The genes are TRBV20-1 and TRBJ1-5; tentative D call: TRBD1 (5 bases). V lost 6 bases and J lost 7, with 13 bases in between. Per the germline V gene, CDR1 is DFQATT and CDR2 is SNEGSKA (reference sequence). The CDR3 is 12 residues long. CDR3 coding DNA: TGCAGTGCAGCCTTCGGGGGACAGCCCCAGCATTTT. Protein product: CSAAFGGQPQHF.

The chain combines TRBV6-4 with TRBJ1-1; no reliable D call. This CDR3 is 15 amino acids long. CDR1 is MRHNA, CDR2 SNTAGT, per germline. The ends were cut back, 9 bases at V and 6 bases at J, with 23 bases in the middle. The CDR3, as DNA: TGTGCCAGGTACCCGGATCGGAAGGATCCGTCTGAAGCTTTCTTT. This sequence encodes CARYPDRKDPSEAFF.

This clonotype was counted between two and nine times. DNA of the CDR3: TGTGCCAGCAGTGAAGCTAGCGGGAGTAGCACAGATACGCAGTATTTT. Protein sequence: CASSEASGSSTDTQYF. V gene TRBV25-1 combines with J gene TRBJ2-3; 10 bases line up with TRBD2. CDR3 length: 16 amino acids. Germline trimming cut 2 bases from V and 0 bases from J; bases unmatched to any gene: 2. CDR1 and CDR2 (germline): MGHDK, SYGVNS.

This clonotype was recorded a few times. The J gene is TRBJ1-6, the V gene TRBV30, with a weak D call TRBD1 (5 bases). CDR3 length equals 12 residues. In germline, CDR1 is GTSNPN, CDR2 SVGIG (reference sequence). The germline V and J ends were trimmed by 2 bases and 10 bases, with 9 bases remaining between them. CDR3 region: CAWSTGDSPLHF. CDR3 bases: TGTGCCTGGAGTACGGGGGACTCACCCCTCCACTTT.

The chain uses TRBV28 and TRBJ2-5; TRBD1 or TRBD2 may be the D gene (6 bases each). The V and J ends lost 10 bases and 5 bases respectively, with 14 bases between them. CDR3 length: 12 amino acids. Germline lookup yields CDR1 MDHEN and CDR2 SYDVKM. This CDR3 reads CATFGGLETQYF. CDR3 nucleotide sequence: TGTGCCACCTTTGGGGGGCTGGAGACCCAGTACTTC.

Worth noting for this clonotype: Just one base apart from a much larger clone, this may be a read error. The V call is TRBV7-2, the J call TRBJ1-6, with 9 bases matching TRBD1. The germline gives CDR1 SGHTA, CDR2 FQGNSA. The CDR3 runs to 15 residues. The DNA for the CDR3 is TGTGCCAGCAGCTTTGGACAGGGGCATAATCCACCCCTCCACTTT. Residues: CASSFGQGHNPPLHF.

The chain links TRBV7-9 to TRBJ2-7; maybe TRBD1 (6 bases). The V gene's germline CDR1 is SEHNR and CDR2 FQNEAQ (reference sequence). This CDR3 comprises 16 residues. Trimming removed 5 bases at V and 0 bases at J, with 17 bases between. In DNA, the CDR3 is TGTGCCAGCAGCCCTTCCCCGGGGACAAGCTCCTACGAGCAGTACTTC. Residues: CASSPSPGTSSYEQYF.

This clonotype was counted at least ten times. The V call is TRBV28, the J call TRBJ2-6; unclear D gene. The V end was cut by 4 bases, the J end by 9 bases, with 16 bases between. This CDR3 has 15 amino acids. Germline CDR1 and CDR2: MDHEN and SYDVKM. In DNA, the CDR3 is TGTGCCAGCAGTTACGGACCGAGCACTGTCAACGTCCTGACTTTC. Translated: CASSYGPSTVNVLTF.

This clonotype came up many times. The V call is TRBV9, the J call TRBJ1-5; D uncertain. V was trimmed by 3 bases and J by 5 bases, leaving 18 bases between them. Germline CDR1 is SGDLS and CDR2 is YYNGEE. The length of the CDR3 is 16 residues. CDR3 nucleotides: TGTGCCAGCAGCGCACCAAACGGGAGGAAGGATCAGCCCCAGCATTTT. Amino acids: CASSAPNGRKDQPQHF.

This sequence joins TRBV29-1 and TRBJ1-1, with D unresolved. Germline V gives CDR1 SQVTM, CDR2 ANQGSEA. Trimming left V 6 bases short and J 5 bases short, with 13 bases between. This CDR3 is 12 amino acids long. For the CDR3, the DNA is TGCAGCGTCCACAAGACACTAACTGAAGCTTTCTTT. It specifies CSVHKTLTEAFF.

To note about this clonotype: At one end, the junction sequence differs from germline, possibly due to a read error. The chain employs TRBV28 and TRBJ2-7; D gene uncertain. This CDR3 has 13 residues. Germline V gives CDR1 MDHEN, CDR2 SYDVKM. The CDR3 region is CASSSGTVYAQYF. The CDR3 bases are TGTGCCAGCAGTTCCGGTACAGTCTACGCGCAGTACTTC. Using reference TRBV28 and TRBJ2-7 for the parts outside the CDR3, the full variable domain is DVKVTQSSRYLVKRTGEKVFLECVQDMDHENMFWYRQDPGLGLRLIYFSYDVKMKEKGDIPEGYSVSREKKERFSLILESASTNQTSMYLCASSSGTVYAQYFGPGTRLTVT.

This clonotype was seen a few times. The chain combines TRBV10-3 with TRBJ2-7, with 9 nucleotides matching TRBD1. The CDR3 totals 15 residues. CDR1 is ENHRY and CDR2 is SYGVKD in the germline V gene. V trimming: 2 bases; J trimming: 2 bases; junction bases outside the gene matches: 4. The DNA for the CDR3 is TGTGCCATCAGTGAGAACAGGGGGCAGACCTACGAGCAGTACTTC. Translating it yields CAISENRGQTYEQYF.

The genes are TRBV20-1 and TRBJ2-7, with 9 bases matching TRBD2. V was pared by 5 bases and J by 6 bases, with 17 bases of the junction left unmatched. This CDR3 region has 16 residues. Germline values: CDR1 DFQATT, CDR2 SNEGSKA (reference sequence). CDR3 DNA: TGCAGTGCTCGGCCCCAAGCGGGAGGTTGGTTTCGCGAGCAGTACTTC. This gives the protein CSARPQAGGWFREQYF.

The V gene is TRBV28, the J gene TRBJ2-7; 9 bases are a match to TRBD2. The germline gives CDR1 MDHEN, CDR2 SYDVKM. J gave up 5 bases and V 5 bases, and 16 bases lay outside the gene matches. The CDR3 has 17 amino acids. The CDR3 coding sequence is TGTGCCAGCAGTACGCCTAGGGTAGCGGGAGTCTTCGACGAGCAGTACTTC. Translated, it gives CASSTPRVAGVFDEQYF.

The CDR3 sequence: CASSPGQGAGYEQYF. The CDR3 DNA is TGTGCCAGCTCACCCGGACAGGGGGCCGGTTACGAGCAGTACTTC. The gene calls are TRBV18 and TRBJ2-7; 11 positions agree with TRBD1. The V segment lost 3 bases and the J segment 4 bases; nucleotides outside the gene matches: 5. There are 15 residues in the CDR3. Germline CDR1 is KGHSH and CDR2 is LQKENI.

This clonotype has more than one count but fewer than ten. CDR3 sequence (DNA): TGTGCCAGCAGTTTACTTTCCAGGAGCGCGTACGAGCAGTACTTC. Translated, it gives CASSLLSRSAYEQYF. The V and J genes are TRBV28 and TRBJ2-7; D uncertain. V lost 2 bases and J lost 4, with 15 bases in between. The germline V gene encodes CDR1 MDHEN and CDR2 SYDVKM. CDR3 length: 15 amino acids.

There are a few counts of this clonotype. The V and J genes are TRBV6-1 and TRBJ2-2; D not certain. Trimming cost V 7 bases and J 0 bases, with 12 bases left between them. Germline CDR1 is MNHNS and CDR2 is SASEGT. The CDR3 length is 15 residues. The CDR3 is CASMRGPPNTGELFF. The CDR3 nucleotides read TGTGCCAGCATGCGTGGTCCGCCGAACACCGGGGAGCTGTTTTTT.

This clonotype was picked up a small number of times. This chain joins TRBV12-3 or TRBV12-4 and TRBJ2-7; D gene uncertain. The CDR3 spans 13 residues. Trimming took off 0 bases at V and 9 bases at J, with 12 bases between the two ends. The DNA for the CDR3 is TGTGCCAGCAGTTTAGCCTCTGATCACGGGCAGTACTTC. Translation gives CASSLASDHGQYF.

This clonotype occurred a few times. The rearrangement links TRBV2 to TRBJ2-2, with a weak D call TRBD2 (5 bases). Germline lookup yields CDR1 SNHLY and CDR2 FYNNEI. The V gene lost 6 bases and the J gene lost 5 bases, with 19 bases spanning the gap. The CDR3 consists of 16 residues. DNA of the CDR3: TGTGCCAGCAGCGCGAAAATAGCGCCTTTGACCGGGGAGCTGTTTTTT. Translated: CASSAKIAPLTGELFF.